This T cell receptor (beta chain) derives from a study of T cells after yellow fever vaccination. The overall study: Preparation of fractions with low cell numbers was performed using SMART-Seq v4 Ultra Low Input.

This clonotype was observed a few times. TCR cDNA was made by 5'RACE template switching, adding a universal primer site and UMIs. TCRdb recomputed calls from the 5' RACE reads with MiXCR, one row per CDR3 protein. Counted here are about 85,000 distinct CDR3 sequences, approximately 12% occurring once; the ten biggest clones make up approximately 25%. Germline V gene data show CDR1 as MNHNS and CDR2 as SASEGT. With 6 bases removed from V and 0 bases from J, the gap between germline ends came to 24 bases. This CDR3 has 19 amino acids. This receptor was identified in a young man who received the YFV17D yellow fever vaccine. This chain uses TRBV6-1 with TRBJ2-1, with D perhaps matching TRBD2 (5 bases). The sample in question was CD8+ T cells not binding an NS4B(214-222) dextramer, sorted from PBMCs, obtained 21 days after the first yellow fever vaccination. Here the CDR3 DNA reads TGTGCCAGCAGGGAATTAAAAGTGGGAGCTTCATTCTCCTACAATGAGCAGTTCTTC. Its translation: CASRELKVGASFSYNEQFF.